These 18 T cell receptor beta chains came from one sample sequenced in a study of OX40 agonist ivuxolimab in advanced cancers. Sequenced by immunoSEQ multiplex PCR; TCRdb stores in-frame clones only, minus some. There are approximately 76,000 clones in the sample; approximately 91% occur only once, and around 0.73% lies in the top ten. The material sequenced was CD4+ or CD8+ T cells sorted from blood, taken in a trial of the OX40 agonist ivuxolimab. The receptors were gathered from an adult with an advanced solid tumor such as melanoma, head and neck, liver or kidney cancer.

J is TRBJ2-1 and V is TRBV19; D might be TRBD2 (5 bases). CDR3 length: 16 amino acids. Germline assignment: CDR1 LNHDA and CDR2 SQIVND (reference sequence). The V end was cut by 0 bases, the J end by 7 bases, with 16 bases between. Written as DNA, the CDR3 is TGTGCCAGTAGTATAGATACTCTTACTAGGACGAATGAGCAGTTCTTC. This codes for CASSIDTLTRTNEQFF. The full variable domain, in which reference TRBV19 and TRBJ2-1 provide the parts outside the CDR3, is DGGITQSPKYLFRKEGQNVTLSCEQNLNHDAMYWYRQDPGQGLRLIYYSQIVNDFQKGDIAEGYSVSREKKESFPLTVTSAQKNPTAFYLCASSIDTLTRTNEQFFGPGTRLTVL.

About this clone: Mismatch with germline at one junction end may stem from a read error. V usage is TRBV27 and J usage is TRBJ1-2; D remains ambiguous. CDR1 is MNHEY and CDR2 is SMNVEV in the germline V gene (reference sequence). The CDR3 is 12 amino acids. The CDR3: CASGFGPYGYTF. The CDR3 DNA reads TGTGCCAGCGGTTTTGGGCCCTATGGCTACACCTTC.

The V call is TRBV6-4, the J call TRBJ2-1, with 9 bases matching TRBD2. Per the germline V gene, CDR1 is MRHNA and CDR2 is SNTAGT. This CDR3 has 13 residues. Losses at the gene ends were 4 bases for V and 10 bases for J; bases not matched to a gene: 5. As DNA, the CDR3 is TGTGCCAGCAGTGGGACGGCGGGAGGGGAGCAGTTCTTC. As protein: CASSGTAGGEQFF.

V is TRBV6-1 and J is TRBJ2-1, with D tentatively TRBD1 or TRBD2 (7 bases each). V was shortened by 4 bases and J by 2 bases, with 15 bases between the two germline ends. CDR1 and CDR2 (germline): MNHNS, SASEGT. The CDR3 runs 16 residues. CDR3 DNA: TGTGCCAGCAGTGCCAACAGGGGACTAACCTACAATGAGCAGTTCTTC. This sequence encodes CASSANRGLTYNEQFF.

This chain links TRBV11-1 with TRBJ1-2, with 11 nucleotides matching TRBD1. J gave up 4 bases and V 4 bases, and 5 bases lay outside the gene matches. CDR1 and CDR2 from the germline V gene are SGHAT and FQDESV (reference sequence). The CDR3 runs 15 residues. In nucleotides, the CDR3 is TGTGCCAGCAGCTCTTGGGACAGGGGGAGCTATGGCTACACCTTC. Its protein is CASSSWDRGSYGYTF.

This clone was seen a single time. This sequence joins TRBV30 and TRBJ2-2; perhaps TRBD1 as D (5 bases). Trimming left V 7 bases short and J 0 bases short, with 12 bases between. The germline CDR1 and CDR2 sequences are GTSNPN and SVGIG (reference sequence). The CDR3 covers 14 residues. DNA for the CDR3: TGTGCCTTAGGGGCGGCCGCGAACACCGGGGAGCTGTTTTTT. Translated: CALGAAANTGELFF.

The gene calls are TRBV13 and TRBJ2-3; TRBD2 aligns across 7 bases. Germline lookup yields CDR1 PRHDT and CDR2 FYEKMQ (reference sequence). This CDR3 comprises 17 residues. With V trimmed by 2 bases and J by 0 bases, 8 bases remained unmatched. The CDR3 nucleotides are TGTGCCAGCAGCTTAAGGGCTAGCGGATCTAGCACAGATACGCAGTATTTT. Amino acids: CASSLRASGSSTDTQYF.

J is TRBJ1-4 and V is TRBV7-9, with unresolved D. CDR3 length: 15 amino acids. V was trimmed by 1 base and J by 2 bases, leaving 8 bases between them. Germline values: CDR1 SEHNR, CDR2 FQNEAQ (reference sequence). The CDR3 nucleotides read TGTGCCAGCAGCTTAGGAGGGTTCACTAATGAAAAACTGTTTTTT. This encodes CASSLGGFTNEKLFF.

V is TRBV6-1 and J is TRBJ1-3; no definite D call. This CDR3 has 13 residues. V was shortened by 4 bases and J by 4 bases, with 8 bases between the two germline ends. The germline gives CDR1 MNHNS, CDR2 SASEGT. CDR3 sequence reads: CASSAGPGNTIYF. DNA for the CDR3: TGTGCCAGCAGTGCCGGGCCGGGAAACACCATATATTTT.

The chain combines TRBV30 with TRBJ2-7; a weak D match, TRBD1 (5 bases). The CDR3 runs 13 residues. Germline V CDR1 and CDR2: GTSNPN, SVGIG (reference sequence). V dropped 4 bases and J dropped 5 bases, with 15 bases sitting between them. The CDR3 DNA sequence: TGTGCCTGGAATAGGGATGTAGGGGACGAGCAGTACTTC. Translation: CAWNRDVGDEQYF.

This CDR3 is CAWDSRGLSTDTQYF. CDR3 DNA: TGTGCCTGGGATAGCAGGGGGCTTAGCACAGATACGCAGTATTTT. The chain joins TRBV30 to TRBJ2-3, with 8 nucleotides matching TRBD1. V lost 5 bases, J lost 0 bases, and 7 bases stayed unmatched. The germline V gene encodes CDR1 GTSNPN and CDR2 SVGIG (reference sequence). The CDR3 loop spans 15 amino acids.

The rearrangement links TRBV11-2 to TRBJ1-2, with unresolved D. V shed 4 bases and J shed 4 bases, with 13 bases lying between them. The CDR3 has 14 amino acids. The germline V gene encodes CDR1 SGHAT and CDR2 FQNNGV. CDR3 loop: CASSSLRNPYGYTF. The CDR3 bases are TGTGCCAGCAGCTCCCTACGAAACCCCTATGGCTACACCTTC.

CDR3 sequence (DNA): TGTGCCAGCAGCTCCTCCGGGACAAGCTACGAGCAGTACTTC. The encoded protein is CASSSSGTSYEQYF. This chain connects TRBV13 to TRBJ2-7; possible D gene TRBD1, 6 bases. This CDR3 contains 14 residues. From germline, CDR1 is PRHDT and CDR2 FYEKMQ (reference sequence). Trimming stripped 4 bases from V and 3 bases from J, with 13 bases between. Full variable domain (outside the CDR3, taken from reference TRBV13 and TRBJ2-7): AAGVIQSPRHLIKEKRETATLKCYPIPRHDTVYWYQQGPGQDPQFLISFYEKMQSDKGSIPDRFSAQQFSDYHSELNMSSLELGDSALYFCASSSSGTSYEQYFGPGTRLTVT.

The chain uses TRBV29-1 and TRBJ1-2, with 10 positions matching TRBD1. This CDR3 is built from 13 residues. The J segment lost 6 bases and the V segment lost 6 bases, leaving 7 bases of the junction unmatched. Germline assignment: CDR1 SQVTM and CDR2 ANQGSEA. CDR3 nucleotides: TGCAGCGTCTGGGACAGGGGCAATGATGGCTACACCTTC. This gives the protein CSVWDRGNDGYTF.

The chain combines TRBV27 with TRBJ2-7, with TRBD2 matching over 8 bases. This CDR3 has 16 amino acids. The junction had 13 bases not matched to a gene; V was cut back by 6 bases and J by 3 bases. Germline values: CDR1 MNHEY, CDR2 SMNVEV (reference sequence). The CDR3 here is CASRTMILAGSYEQYF. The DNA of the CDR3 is TGTGCCAGCAGGACCATGATCTTAGCGGGAAGCTACGAGCAGTACTTC.

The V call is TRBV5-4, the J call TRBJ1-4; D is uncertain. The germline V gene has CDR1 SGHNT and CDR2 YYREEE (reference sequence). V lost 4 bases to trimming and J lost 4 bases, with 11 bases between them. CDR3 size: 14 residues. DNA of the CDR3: TGTGCCAGCAGCAGCCGGAGAGATAATGAAAAACTGTTTTTT. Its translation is CASSSRRDNEKLFF.

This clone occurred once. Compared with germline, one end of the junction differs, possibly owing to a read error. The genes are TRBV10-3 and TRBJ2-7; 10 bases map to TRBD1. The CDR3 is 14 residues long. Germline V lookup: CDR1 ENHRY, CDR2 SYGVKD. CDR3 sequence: CAITPGQGLYGQYF. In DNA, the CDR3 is TGTGCCATCACCCCGGGACAGGGGCTTTACGGGCAGTACTTC.

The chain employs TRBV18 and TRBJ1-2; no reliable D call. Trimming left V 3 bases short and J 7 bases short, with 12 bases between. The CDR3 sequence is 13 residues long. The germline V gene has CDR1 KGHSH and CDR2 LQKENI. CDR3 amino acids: CASSPREGSGYTF. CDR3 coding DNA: TGTGCCAGCTCACCGCGTGAGGGTAGTGGCTACACCTTC.